The entry below gives a single T cell receptor (beta chain) sequence along with its context. Its antigen is currently unknown. V was pared by 6 bases and J by 1 base, with 12 bases between. The CDR3 extends over 15 amino acids. Germline values: CDR1 SGHTA, CDR2 FQGNSA. The source of the sample is a study of cytomegalovirus exposure and HLA in healthy donors. Turning to the study itself: In terms of ancestry, the Caucasian-associated cluster contained about four fifths of the 300 to 400 genotyped donors.

General study points: Most TCR sequences showed up rarely, but some public TCRs showed up in many donors. A missense variant in DCLRE1C was later tied to TCR beta V- and J-gene trimming.

The PCR employed 60 Vbeta primers together with 13 Jbeta primers. Sequenced by immunoSEQ multiplex PCR; TCRdb stores in-frame clones only, minus some. The data hold some 110,000 clones, with approximately 80% observed a single time. V is TRBV7-2 and J is TRBJ2-2, with D hard to call. The sequenced material came from PBMCs. This sequence was found in a woman aged 25 to 39 in good health and CMV-seronegative. As DNA, the CDR3 is TGTGCCAGCAGTTTCCAAGCTGAGAACACCGGGGAGCTGTTTTTT. Translated: CASSFQAENTGELFF.